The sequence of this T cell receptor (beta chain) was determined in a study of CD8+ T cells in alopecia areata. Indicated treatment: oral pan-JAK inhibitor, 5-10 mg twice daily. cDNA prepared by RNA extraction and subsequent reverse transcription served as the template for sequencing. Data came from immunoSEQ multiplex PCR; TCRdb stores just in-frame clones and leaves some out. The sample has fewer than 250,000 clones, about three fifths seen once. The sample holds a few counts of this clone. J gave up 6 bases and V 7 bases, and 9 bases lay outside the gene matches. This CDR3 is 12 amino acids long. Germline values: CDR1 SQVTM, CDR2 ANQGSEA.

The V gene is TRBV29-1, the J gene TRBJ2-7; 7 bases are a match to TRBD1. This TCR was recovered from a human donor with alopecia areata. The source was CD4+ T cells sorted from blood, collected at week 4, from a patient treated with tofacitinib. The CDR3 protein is CSATDRWGEQYF. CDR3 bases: TGCAGCGCCACGGACAGGTGGGGCGAGCAGTACTTC.